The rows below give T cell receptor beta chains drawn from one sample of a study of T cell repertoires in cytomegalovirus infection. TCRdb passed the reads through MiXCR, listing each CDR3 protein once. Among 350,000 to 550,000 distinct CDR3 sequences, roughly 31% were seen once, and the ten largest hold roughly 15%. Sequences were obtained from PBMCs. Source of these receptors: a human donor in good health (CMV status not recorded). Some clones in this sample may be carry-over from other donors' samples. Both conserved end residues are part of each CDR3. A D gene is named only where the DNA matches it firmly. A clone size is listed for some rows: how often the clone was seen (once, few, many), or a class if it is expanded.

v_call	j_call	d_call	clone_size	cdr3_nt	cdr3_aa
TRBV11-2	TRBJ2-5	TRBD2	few	TGTGCCAGCAGCTTAGTAGCGGGCCCCCAAGAGACCCAGTACTTC	CASSLVAGPQETQYF
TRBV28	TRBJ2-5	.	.	TGTGCCAGCAGTCCCGTTCGAGACAGGGAGGGAGAGACCCAGTACTTC	CASSPVRDREGETQYF
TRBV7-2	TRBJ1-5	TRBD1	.	TGTGCCAGCAGCTTAGGTTACCGGGACAGGCGAAATCAGCCCCAGCATTTT	CASSLGYRDRRNQPQHF
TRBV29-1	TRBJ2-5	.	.	TGCAGCGCCGAGGAGGGGAGCGAAGAGACCCAGTACTTC	CSAEEGSEETQYF
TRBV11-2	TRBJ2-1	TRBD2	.	TGTGCCAGCTCTGGGGGGGGAGTTTCGAATGAGCAGTTCTTC	CASSGGGVSNEQFF
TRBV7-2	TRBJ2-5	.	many	TGTGCCAGCAGCTTTTCAGGTGTCGAGACCCAGTACTTC	CASSFSGVETQYF
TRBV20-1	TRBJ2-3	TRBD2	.	TGCAGTGCTAGAGGACTAGCGGGGGGACACACAGATACGCAGTATTTT	CSARGLAGGHTDTQYF
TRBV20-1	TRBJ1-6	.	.	TGCAGTGCTAGATCGGACAGTAATTCACCCCTCCACTTT	CSARSDSNSPLHF
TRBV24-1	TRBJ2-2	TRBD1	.	TGTGCCACCAGTGATTTGGGACAGGACACCGGGGAGCTGTTTTTT	CATSDLGQDTGELFF
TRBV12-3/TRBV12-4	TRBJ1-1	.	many	TGTGCCAGCAGACCCACTAGGGGTTTGGTTACTGAAGCTTTCTTT	CASRPTRGLVTEAFF
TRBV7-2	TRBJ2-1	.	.	TGTGCCAGCAGCTTAGGAAAGGAGCAGTTCTTC	CASSLGKEQFF
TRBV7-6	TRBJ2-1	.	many	TGTGCCAGCAGCTTAGGAATAGAACTGGGTCAATGGGAGCAGTTCTTC	CASSLGIELGQWEQFF
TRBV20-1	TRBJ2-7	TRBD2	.	TGCAGTGCTCGCGCCCTAGCGGGGGGGCCTGCACAGTACTTC	CSARALAGGPAQYF
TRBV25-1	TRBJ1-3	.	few	TGTGCCAGCAGTGCTGGGACGGCGAGCTCTGGAAACACCATATATTTT	CASSAGTASSGNTIYF
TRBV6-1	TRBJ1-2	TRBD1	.	TGTGCCAGCAGCGGGACAGGGGCAAACTATGGCTACACCTTC	CASSGTGANYGYTF
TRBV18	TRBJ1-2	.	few	TGTGCCAGCTCCCCCCCCGGGCTCCGGTGGGATGGCTACACCTTC	CASSPPGLRWDGYTF
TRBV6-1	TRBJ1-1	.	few	TGTGCCAGCAGTTCTCCGGGACATCAGATGAACACTGAAGCTTTCTTT	CASSSPGHQMNTEAFF
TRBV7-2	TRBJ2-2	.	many	TGTGCCAGCAGACTCACGTCTTCCGAGAACACCGGGGAGCTGTTTTTT	CASRLTSSENTGELFF
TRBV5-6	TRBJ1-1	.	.	TGTGCCAGCAGGGTAGGACTAACGAACACTGAAGCTTTCTTT	CASRVGLTNTEAFF
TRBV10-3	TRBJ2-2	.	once	TGTGCCATCAGTGGAGGGAGGGGGACGAACACCGGGGAGCTGTTTTTT	CAISGGRGTNTGELFF
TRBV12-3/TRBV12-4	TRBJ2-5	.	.	TGTGCCAGCAGTTTCGATGGAGGAGGGGAGACCCAGTACTTC	CASSFDGGGETQYF
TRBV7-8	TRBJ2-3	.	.	TGTGCCAGCAGCGTACGGGACTCCGCTAGCACAGATACGCAGTATTTT	CASSVRDSASTDTQYF
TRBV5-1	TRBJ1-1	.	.	TGCGCCAGCAGACAAACAGGGAACACTGAAGCTTTCTTT	CASRQTGNTEAFF
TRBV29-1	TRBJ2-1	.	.	TGCAGCGTTAGGCCTCAGGGGTATGAGCAGTTCTTC	CSVRPQGYEQFF
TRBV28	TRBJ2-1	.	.	TGTGCCAGCAGTTTATCCCTTAACAATTATTATGAGCAGTTCTTC	CASSLSLNNYYEQFF
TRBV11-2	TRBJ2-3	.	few	TGTGCCAGCATCACCTCTGGGGGGGCGATTCAATGGACAGATACGCAGTATTTT	CASITSGGAIQWTDTQYF
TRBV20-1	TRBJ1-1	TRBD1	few	TGCAGTGCGAATACAGGGGTGCGAGCTTTCTTT	CSANTGVRAFF
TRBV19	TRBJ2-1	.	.	TGTGCCAGTAGTACTTCGCTTCGGACGGAACCTTACAATGAGCAGTTCTTC	CASSTSLRTEPYNEQFF
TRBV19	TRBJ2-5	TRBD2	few	TGTGCCAGTCGACGGTCTAGCGGGGGTGAAGAGACCCAGTACTTC	CASRRSSGGEETQYF
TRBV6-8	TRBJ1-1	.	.	TGTGCCAGCAGTTACCGGTCGGAAGGTGGGGACACTGAAGATTTCTTT	CASSYRSEGGDTEDFF
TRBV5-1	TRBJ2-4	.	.	TGCGCCAGCAGCTTGGAGGGACACCCAGGGGACATTCAGTACTTC	CASSLEGHPGDIQYF